The clone carrying this T cell receptor beta chain occurred once. Under the authors' procedure: It was from reference gene primer amplification that nucleated cell counts were estimated. TCRdb's table, derived via immunoSEQ multiplex PCR, lists solely in-frame clones and lacks some. V and J calls and clone size are copied from that table; D and trimming were computed from the DNA. The table shows 200,000 to 300,000 clones, with roughly 83% occurring only once. Per the germline V gene, CDR1 is MNHEY and CDR2 is SMNVEV (reference sequence). The CDR3 contains 13 residues. V was shortened by 10 bases and J by 0 bases, with 13 bases between the two germline ends. The data belong to a study of blood T cell repertoires in COVID-19. The wider study: Samples taken during acute and convalescent COVID-19 were collected in the United States, Italy and Spain. Nucleic acid was either cDNA or gDNA, and it came from T cells, B-cell-depleted T cells, or PBMCs.

The gene calls are TRBV27 and TRBJ2-7, with TRBD2 as a possible D gene (6 bases). Sample: peripheral blood. The receptor was derived from a man older than 75 with acute or convalescent COVID-19. The CDR3 nucleotides read TGTGCCACCCGGCGGGGAAGCTCCTACGAGCAGTACTTC. Translation gives CATRRGSSYEQYF.